This T cell receptor beta chain was captured in a study of yellow fever vaccine responses in identical twins. General study points: Twins reportedly showed a vaccine T cell response that seemed partly convergent and partly personalized.

This clonotype was counted a few times. No antigen is known for it. TCRdb re-analysed the RT-PCR reads in MiXCR, keeping a single row per CDR3 protein. The sample shows 15,000 to 20,000 distinct CDR3 sequences, roughly 85% of them seen only once. Material: T cells from blood (PBMCs), unsorted or a sorted subset (not recorded which), obtained before or after yellow fever vaccination (not recorded which). This TCR was sampled from a woman aged 18-29 years who received the yellow fever vaccine.

In DNA, the CDR3 is TGCGCCAGCAGCCAAGGCGGGACAGAGGGGCAGTACTTC. As protein: CASSQGGTEGQYF. The chain combines TRBV4-1 with TRBJ2-7; D might be TRBD1 (7 bases). The CDR3 sequence is 13 residues long. The V and J ends lost 1 base and 9 bases respectively, with 13 bases between them. Germline CDR1 reads MGHRA; CDR2 reads YSYEKL.